Each of the 20 T cell receptor beta chains below was sequenced from the same sample in a study of cytotoxic CD8 clonotypes in ibrutinib-treated CLL. This table comes from immunoSEQ multiplex PCR, and its TCRdb copy is limited to in-frame clones, with some not included. The table includes some 28,000 clones, approximately 62% detected once. This specimen was PBMCs, taken before ibrutinib treatment. These receptors were collected from a human donor with chronic lymphocytic leukemia.

The rearrangement joins TRBV5-1 to TRBJ2-1, with D possibly matching TRBD2 (6 bases). V lost 5 bases, J lost 8 bases, and 11 bases lay in between. The length of the CDR3 is 12 residues. Germline V gene lookup returns CDR1 SGHRS and CDR2 YFSETQ. The CDR3 DNA is TGCGCCAGCAGTTTTATAGCGGATGAGCAGTTCTTC. Its protein is CASSFIADEQFF.

The J gene is TRBJ1-2, the V gene TRBV28, with D unresolved. Trimming removed 5 bases from V and 11 bases from J, with 21 bases in between. Germline CDR1 is MDHEN and CDR2 is SYDVKM. This CDR3 has 14 amino acids. The CDR3 protein is CASSSSSRAGVYTF. The CDR3, as DNA: TGTGCCAGCAGTAGCTCGAGCAGAGCCGGAGTATACACCTTC.

The chain combines TRBV28 with TRBJ1-2, with 10 nucleotides matching TRBD1. This CDR3 has 15 amino acids. Germline CDR1 and CDR2: MDHEN and SYDVKM. Unmatched junction bases numbered 8, after V lost 5 bases and J lost 5 bases. The CDR3 region is CASSRTGGRGYGYTF. In DNA, the CDR3 is TGTGCCAGCAGTCGGACAGGGGGACGGGGGTATGGCTACACCTTC.

The V and J genes are TRBV7-2 and TRBJ2-5; 9 nucleotides match TRBD2. Germline loops: CDR1 SGHTA, CDR2 FQGNSA. The junction had 6 bases not matched to a gene; V was cut back by 0 bases and J by 7 bases. This CDR3 spans 15 amino acids. The CDR3, as DNA: TGTGCCAGCAGCTTAGCTAGCGGGAGCGTCGGGACCCAGTACTTC. Translation: CASSLASGSVGTQYF.

The chain recombines TRBV7-2 with TRBJ2-3, with 7 bases that match TRBD2. Per germline, CDR1 SGHTA and CDR2 FQGNSA. This CDR3 is 15 amino acids long. J was trimmed by 4 bases and V by 1 base; bases with no gene match: 5. The chain's CDR3 is CASSLVGGWADTQYF. The CDR3 coding sequence is TGTGCCAGCAGCTTAGTCGGGGGGTGGGCAGATACGCAGTATTTT.

The chain links TRBV10-2 to TRBJ2-3; 7 nucleotides line up with TRBD2. In germline, CDR1 is WSHSY, CDR2 SAAADI. This CDR3 has 14 residues. Germline trimming cut 6 bases from V and 2 bases from J; bases unmatched to any gene: 5. The CDR3 DNA is TGCGCCAGCAGGCGGGAGAGAACCACAGATACGCAGTATTTT. Encoded protein: CASRRERTTDTQYF.

J is TRBJ1-4 and V is TRBV5-1; 8 nucleotides match TRBD1. The trim removed 3 bases at V and 7 bases at J, leaving 8 bases unmatched. CDR1 and CDR2 from the germline V gene are SGHRS and YFSETQ. The CDR3 sequence is 15 residues long. In nucleotides, the CDR3 is TGCGCCAGCAGCTCCGGACAGGGAGAAGGTGAAAAACTGTTTTTT. Translating it yields CASSSGQGEGEKLFF.

The V and J genes are TRBV29-1 and TRBJ1-2; D is ambiguous. The CDR3 is 16 amino acids. The V gene lost 5 bases and the J gene lost 8 bases, with 27 bases spanning the gap. Germline assignment: CDR1 SQVTM and CDR2 ANQGSEA. The CDR3 DNA is TGCAGCGTTCCCAAGCAGTTGTCTGGGTTTTTAGAGGGCTACACCTTC. It codes for CSVPKQLSGFLEGYTF.

V is TRBV5-4 and J is TRBJ1-5; D not certain. Germline V gives CDR1 SGHNT, CDR2 YYREEE (reference sequence). The CDR3 is 14 amino acids. Trimming removed 4 bases from V and 3 bases from J, with 11 bases in between. This CDR3 reads CASSDRENNQPQHF. The CDR3, as DNA: TGTGCCAGCAGCGACCGGGAAAACAATCAGCCCCAGCATTTT.

This rearrangement joins TRBV7-2 to TRBJ2-7, with D unclear. This CDR3 is built from 16 residues. Germline V gene lookup returns CDR1 SGHTA and CDR2 FQGNSA. Deletions cut 2 bases from V and 5 bases from J, with 19 bases between. CDR3 coding DNA: TGTGCCAGCAGCTTAAGAGTCGGGTGGGCCCTCCACGAGCAGTACTTC. Encoded protein: CASSLRVGWALHEQYF.

The rearrangement joins TRBV27 to TRBJ1-2, with TRBD1 as a possible D gene (5 bases). With 0 bases removed from V and 6 bases from J, the gap between germline ends came to 11 bases. Germline V gives CDR1 MNHEY, CDR2 SMNVEV (reference sequence). This CDR3 comprises 14 residues. The CDR3 loop reads CASSLSAGSDGYTF. The CDR3 DNA follows: TGTGCCAGCAGTTTATCGGCAGGGTCGGATGGCTACACCTTC.

This sequence joins TRBV29-1 and TRBJ1-2, with 9 bases fitting TRBD1. This CDR3 contains 13 residues. Germline CDR1 is SQVTM and CDR2 is ANQGSEA. Trimming at V came to 6 bases and at J to 4 bases, leaving 6 bases not matched to a gene. The DNA for the CDR3 is TGCAGCGTAGGACAGGGGCCGCGCTATGGCTACACCTTC. Amino acids: CSVGQGPRYGYTF.

J is TRBJ2-1 and V is TRBV9; 7 bases align to TRBD2. The CDR3 length is 15 residues. V gave up 3 bases and J gave up 3 bases; unmatched junction bases: 6. Germline V CDR1 and CDR2: SGDLS, YYNGEE. CDR3 sequence: CASSATSASYNEQFF. The CDR3 DNA reads as TGTGCCAGCAGCGCAACTAGCGCCAGCTACAATGAGCAGTTCTTC.

The chain joins TRBV28 to TRBJ2-5; D is possibly TRBD2 (6 bases). Trimming stripped 0 bases from V and 5 bases from J, with 25 bases between. CDR3 length equals 19 residues. CDR1 and CDR2 (germline): MDHEN, SYDVKM. The CDR3 DNA sequence: TGTGCCAGCAGTTTATGGGTACTGGAGGGGCGGGACCCCAGGGAGACCCAGTACTTC. Amino acid sequence: CASSLWVLEGRDPRETQYF.

Within the sample, this clone is medium-sized. The genes are TRBV2 and TRBJ2-5; 8 nucleotides line up with TRBD1. The CDR3 is 15 residues long. Germline V gives CDR1 SNHLY, CDR2 FYNNEI. V lost 6 bases, J lost 5 bases, and 11 bases stayed unmatched. The CDR3 protein is CASRDWTGQVETQYF. In DNA, the CDR3 is TGTGCCAGCAGGGATTGGACAGGGCAGGTGGAGACCCAGTACTTC.

The rearrangement joins TRBV29-1 to TRBJ2-2; 9 bases match TRBD1. J was trimmed by 3 bases and V by 6 bases; bases with no gene match: 5. Germline CDR1 is SQVTM and CDR2 is ANQGSEA. This CDR3 region has 14 residues. Written as DNA, the CDR3 is TGCAGCGTGCGCCGGGACAGGGACACCGGGGAGCTGTTTTTT. This gives the protein CSVRRDRDTGELFF.

The chain combines TRBV6-1 with TRBJ1-1; 9 positions agree with TRBD1. Germline CDR1 is MNHNS and CDR2 is SASEGT. With V trimmed by 5 bases and J by 11 bases, 15 bases remained unmatched. CDR3 length: 15 amino acids. CDR3 sequence reads: CASSNPGTGKIRAFF. Here the CDR3 DNA reads TGTGCCAGCAGTAACCCGGGGACAGGGAAAATACGGGCTTTCTTT.

This clone was observed a handful of times. The rearrangement joins TRBV5-1 to TRBJ1-1; the D is unclear. Deletions cut 1 base from V and 0 bases from J, with 7 bases between. Germline CDR1 reads SGHRS; CDR2 reads YFSETQ. This CDR3 region has 14 residues. The CDR3 DNA reads TGCGCCAGCAGCTTGTTCAATTTGAACACTGAAGCTTTCTTT. Protein: CASSLFNLNTEAFF.

The rearrangement joins TRBV11-2 to TRBJ2-1, with a possible D match to TRBD2 (6 bases). The germline gives CDR1 SGHAT, CDR2 FQNNGV. The CDR3 totals 16 residues. The V gene lost 5 bases and the J gene lost 2 bases, with 16 bases spanning the gap. CDR3 residues: CASSLLRGPAYNEQFF. DNA for the CDR3: TGTGCCAGCAGCCTATTGCGGGGCCCAGCCTACAATGAGCAGTTCTTC.

This chain connects TRBV5-1 to TRBJ2-1; D is unclear. V was clipped by 1 base and J by 5 bases, with 10 bases between them. The CDR3 loop spans 14 amino acids. The germline gives CDR1 SGHRS, CDR2 YFSETQ. The CDR3 loop reads CASSLWGSNNEQFF. CDR3 nucleotide sequence: TGCGCCAGCAGCTTGTGGGGTAGCAACAATGAGCAGTTCTTC.